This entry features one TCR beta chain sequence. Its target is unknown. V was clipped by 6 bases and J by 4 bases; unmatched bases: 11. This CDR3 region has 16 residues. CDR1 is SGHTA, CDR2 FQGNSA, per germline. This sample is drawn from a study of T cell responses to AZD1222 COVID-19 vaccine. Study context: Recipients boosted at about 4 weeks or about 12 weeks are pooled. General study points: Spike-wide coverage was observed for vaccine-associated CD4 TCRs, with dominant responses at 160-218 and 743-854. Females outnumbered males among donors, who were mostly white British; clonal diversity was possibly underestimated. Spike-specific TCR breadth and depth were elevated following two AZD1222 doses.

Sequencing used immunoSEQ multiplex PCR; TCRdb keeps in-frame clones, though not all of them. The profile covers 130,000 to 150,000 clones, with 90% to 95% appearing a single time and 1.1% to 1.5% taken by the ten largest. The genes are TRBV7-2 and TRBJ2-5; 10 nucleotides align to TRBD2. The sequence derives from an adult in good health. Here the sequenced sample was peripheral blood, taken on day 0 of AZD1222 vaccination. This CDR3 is CASSPSGRAGLETQYF. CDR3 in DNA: TGTGCCAGCAGTCCCAGCGGGAGGGCCGGGTTAGAGACCCAGTACTTC. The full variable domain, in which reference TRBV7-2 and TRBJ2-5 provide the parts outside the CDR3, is GAGVSQSPSNKVTEKGKDVELRCDPISGHTALYWYRQSLGQGLEFLIYFQGNSAPDKSGLPSDRFSAERTGGSVSTLTIQRTQQEDSAVYLCASSPSGRAGLETQYFGPGTRLLVL.